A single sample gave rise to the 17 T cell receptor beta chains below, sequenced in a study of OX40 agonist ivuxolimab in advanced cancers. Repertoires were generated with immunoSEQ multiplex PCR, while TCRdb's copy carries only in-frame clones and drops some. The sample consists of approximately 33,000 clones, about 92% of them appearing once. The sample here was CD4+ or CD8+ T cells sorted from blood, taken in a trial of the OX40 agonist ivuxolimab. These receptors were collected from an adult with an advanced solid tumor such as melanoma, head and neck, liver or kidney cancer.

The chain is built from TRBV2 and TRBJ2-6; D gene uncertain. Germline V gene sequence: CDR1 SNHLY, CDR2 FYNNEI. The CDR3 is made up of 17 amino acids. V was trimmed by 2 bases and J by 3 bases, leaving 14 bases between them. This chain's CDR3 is CASSERASFSGANVLTF. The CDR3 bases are TGTGCCAGCAGTGAAAGGGCCTCCTTTAGTGGGGCCAACGTCCTGACTTTC.

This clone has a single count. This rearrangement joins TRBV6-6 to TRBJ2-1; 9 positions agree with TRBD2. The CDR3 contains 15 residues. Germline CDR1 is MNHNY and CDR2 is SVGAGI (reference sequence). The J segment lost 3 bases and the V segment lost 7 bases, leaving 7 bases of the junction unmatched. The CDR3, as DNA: TGTGCCAGCACCGCCGGGACTAGCTTCTACAATGAGCAGTTCTTC. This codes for CASTAGTSFYNEQFF.

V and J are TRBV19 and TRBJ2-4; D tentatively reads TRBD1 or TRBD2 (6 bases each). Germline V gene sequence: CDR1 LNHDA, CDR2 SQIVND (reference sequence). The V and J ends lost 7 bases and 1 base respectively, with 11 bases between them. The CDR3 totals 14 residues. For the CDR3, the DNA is TGTGCCAGTATCTCCGGGGGCGCCAAAAACATTCAGTACTTC. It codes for CASISGGAKNIQYF.

This CDR3 is CASGLQGSIQYF. CDR3 bases: TGTGCCAGCGGATTACAGGGGAGCATTCAGTACTTC. This chain links TRBV28 with TRBJ2-4; 7 bases line up with TRBD1. The CDR3 runs to 12 residues. CDR1 and CDR2 from the germline V gene are MDHEN and SYDVKM. Trimming cost V 8 bases and J 9 bases; bases outside gene matches: 7.

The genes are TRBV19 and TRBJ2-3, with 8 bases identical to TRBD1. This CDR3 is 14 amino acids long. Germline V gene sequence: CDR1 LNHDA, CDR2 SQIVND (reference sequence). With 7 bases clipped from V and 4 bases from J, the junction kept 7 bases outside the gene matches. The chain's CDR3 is CASTIGQGADTQYF. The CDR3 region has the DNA TGTGCCAGTACCATCGGACAGGGTGCAGATACGCAGTATTTT.

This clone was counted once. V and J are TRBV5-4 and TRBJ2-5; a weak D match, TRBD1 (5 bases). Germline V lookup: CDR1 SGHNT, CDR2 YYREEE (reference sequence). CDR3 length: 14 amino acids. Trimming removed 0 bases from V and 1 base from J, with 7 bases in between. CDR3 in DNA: TGTGCCAGCAGCTTGGCTGGGGCCCAAGAGACCCAGTACTTC. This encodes CASSLAGAQETQYF.

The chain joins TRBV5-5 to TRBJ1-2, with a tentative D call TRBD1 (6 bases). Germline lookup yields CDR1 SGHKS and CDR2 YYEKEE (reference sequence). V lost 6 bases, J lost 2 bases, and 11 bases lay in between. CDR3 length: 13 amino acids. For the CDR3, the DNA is TGTGCCAGCACCCACGACAGGAACTATGGCTACACCTTC. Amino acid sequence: CASTHDRNYGYTF.

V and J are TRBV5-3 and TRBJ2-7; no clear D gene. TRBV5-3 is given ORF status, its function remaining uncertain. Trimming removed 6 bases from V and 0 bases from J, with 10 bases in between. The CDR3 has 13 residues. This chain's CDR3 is CARTLGVSYEQYF. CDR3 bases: TGTGCCAGAACGCTCGGCGTCTCCTACGAGCAGTACTTC.

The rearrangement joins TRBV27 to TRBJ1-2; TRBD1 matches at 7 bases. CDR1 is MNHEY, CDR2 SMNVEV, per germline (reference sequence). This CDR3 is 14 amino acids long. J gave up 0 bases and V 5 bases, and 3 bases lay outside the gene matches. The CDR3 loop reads CASSRGTANYGYTF. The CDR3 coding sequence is TGTGCCAGCAGTCGTGGGACAGCTAACTATGGCTACACCTTC.

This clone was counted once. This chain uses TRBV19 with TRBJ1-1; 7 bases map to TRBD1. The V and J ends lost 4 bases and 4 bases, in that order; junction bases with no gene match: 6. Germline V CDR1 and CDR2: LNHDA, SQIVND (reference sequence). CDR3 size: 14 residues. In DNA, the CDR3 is TGTGCCAGTAGTAGCTACGACAGGGCCACTGAAGCTTTCTTT. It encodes CASSSYDRATEAFF.

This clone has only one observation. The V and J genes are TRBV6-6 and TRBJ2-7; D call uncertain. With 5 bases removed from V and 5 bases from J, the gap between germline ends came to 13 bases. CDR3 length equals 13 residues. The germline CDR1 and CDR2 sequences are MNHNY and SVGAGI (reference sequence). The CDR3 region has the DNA TGTGCCAGCAGTGCACTCAAGGAGAACGAGCAGTACTTC. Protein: CASSALKENEQYF.

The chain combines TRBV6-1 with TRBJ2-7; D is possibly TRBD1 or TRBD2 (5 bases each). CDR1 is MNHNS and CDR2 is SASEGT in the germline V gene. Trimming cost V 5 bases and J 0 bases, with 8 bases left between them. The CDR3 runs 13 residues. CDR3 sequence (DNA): TGTGCCAGCAGTCCAGGGAGCTCCTACGAGCAGTACTTC. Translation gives CASSPGSSYEQYF.

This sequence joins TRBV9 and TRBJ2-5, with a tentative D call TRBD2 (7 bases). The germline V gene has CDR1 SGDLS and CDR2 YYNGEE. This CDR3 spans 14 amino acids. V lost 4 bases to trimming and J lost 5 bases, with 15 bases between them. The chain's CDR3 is CASSSGGPGETQYF. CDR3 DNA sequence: TGTGCCAGCAGCTCCGGGGGGCCCGGGGAGACCCAGTACTTC. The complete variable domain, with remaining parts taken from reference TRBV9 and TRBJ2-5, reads DSGVTQTPKHLITATGQRVTLRCSPRSGDLSVYWYQQSLDQGLQFLIQYYNGEERAKGNILERFSAQQFPDLHSELNLSSLELGDSALYFCASSSGGPGETQYFGPGTRLLVL.

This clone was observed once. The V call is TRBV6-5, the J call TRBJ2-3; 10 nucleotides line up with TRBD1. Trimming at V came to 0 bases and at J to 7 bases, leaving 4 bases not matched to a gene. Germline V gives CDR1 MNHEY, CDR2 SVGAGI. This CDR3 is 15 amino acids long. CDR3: CASSYSGQGSYTQYF. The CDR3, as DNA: TGTGCCAGCAGTTACTCGGGACAGGGGTCGTATACGCAGTATTTT.

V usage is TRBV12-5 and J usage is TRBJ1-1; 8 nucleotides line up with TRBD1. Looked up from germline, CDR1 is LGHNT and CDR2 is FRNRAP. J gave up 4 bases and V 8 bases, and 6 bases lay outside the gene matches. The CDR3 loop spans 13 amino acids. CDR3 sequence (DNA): TGTGCTAGTCATTCTACAGGGGGCACTGAAGCTTTCTTT. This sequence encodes CASHSTGGTEAFF. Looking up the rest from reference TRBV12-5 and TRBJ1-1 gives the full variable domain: DARVTQTPRHKVTEMGQEVTMRCQPILGHNTVFWYRQTMMQGLELLAYFRNRAPLDDSGMPKDRFSAEMPDATLATLKIQPSEPRDSAVYFCASHSTGGTEAFFGQGTRLTVV.

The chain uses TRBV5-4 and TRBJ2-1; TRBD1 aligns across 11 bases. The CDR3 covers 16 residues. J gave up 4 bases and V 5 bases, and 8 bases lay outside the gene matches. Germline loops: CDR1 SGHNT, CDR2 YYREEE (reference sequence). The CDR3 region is CASRSTGTGGYNEQFF. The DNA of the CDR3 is TGTGCCAGCAGATCCACCGGGACAGGGGGATACAATGAGCAGTTCTTC. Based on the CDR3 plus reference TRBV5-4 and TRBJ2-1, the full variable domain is ETGVTQSPTHLIKTRGQQVTLRCSSQSGHNTVSWYQQALGQGPQFIFQYYREEENGRGNFPPRFSGLQFPNYSSELNVNALELDDSALYLCASRSTGTGGYNEQFFGPGTRLTVL.

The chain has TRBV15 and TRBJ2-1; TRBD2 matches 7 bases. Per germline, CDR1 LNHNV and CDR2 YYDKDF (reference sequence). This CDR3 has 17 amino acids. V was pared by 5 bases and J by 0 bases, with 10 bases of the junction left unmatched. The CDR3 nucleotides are TGTGCCACCAGCGTGAGATGGACTAGTGGCTCCTACAATGAGCAGTTCTTC. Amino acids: CATSVRWTSGSYNEQFF.